Each of the 31 T cell receptor beta chains below was sequenced from the same sample in a study of regulatory T cells in long-lasting Graves disease. According to the study, TCR beta libraries were built with iRepertoire HTBI primers and CDR3-region Arm-PCR. A single record per CDR3 protein comes from TCRdb applying MiXCR to the multiplex PCR reads. The repertoire holds under 400,000 distinct CDR3 sequences, with 16% as singletons. Time point specified: newly diagnosed GD, antithyroid drugs for less than 3 months. From PBMCs, RNA was extracted and then used to make the TCR library. These data also formed part of another study, on T cells in Graves' hyperthyroidism and ophthalmopathy.

Here the sequenced sample was peripheral blood mononuclear cells (PBMCs), taken at new diagnosis, from a patient treated with antithyroid drugs. Every receptor here comes from a man in his forties with Graves disease.

The table lists this clonotype with many counts. The V and J genes are TRBV27 and TRBJ1-1, with D maybe TRBD1 (5 bases). In germline, CDR1 is MNHEY, CDR2 SMNVEV (reference sequence). The CDR3 runs 14 residues. The V gene lost 3 bases and the J gene lost 2 bases, with 10 bases spanning the gap. As DNA, the CDR3 is TGTGCCAGCAGTTTCAGACAGAAAAACACTGAAGCTTTCTTT. Its protein product is CASSFRQKNTEAFF.

This clonotype was observed once. The chain joins TRBV29-1 to TRBJ1-1; D remains ambiguous. The CDR3 sequence is 15 residues long. V was cut by 3 bases and J by 3 bases, with 17 bases left in between. Germline CDR1 is SQVTM and CDR2 is ANQGSEA. The CDR3 DNA reads TGCAGCGTTGACGGCTTGGGCGGTTGGGACACTGAAGCTTTCTTT. Translation gives CSVDGLGGWDTEAFF.

This clonotype appeared many times. V gene TRBV12-3 or TRBV12-4 combines with J gene TRBJ1-5; 7 bases map to TRBD1. There are 12 residues in the CDR3. After removal of 5 bases from V and 11 bases from J, the junction contained 6 bases not matched to a gene. CDR3 nucleotide sequence: TGTGCCAGCAGTCCCGACAGGGCGTCCCAGCATTTT. It specifies CASSPDRASQHF.

At least ten counts were recorded for this clonotype. V and J are TRBV28 and TRBJ2-5, with D possibly being TRBD2 (5 bases). The CDR3 sequence is 11 residues long. Per germline, CDR1 MDHEN and CDR2 SYDVKM. Between the trimmed V and J ends, which lost 6 bases and 5 bases, there was a span of 7 bases. Here the CDR3 reads CASSRGETQYF. As DNA, the CDR3 is TGTGCCAGCAGCCGCGGGGAGACCCAGTACTTC.

Details on this clonotype: A far bigger clonotype differs at one base, so this is likely a read error. V usage is TRBV11-3 and J usage is TRBJ2-1; either TRBD1 or TRBD2 may supply D (5 bases each). The CDR3 runs 14 residues. Germline V CDR1 and CDR2: SGHNT, YENEEA. The DNA of the CDR3 is TGTGTCAGCAGCTTAGTTATTGGGGGCAATGAGCAGTTCTTC. Translating it yields CVSSLVIGGNEQFF.

The chain combines TRBV2 with TRBJ2-3; D unclear. Germline CDR1 reads SNHLY; CDR2 reads FYNNEI. The CDR3 extends over 12 amino acids. Trimming removed 6 bases from V and 2 bases from J, with 6 bases in between. The CDR3 nucleotides are TGTGCCAGCAGATGGTACACAGATACGCAGTATTTT. Protein: CASRWYTDTQYF. The full variable domain, rest sourced from reference TRBV2 and TRBJ2-3, is EPEVTQTPSHQVTQMGQEVILRCVPISNHLYFYWYRQILGQKVEFLVSFYNNEISEKSEIFDDQFSVERPDGSNFTLKIRSTKLEDSAMYFCASRWYTDTQYFGPGTRLTVL.

This clonotype was observed a single time. A single base is all that separates this from a far larger clone, so a read error is likely. The conserved final phenylalanine or tryptophan is absent from the CDR3, which likely points to a read error. The rearrangement links TRBV7-2 to TRBJ2-1; TRBD2 agrees at 15 bases. J gave up 6 bases and V 6 bases, and 12 bases lay outside the gene matches. Germline V gives CDR1 SGHTA, CDR2 FQGNSA. The CDR3 runs 18 residues. CDR3 loop: CASSFKSLGLAGGNEQFS. CDR3 sequence (DNA): TGTGCCAGCAGTTTCAAGTCCTTGGGACTAGCGGGGGGCAATGAGCAGTTCTCC.

This clonotype was seen only once. Without the conserved terminal phenylalanine or tryptophan, this CDR3 likely stems from a read error. The gene calls are TRBV24-1 and TRBJ1-1; D unclear. CDR1 is KGHDR and CDR2 is SFDVKD in the germline V gene. CDR3 length equals 13 residues. CDR3 protein: CATSDFSGTEAFS. The CDR3 nucleotides are TGTGCCACCAGCGATTTCTCCGGCACTGAAGCTTTCTCT.

This clonotype was counted many times. J is TRBJ2-5 and V is TRBV7-9; D is unclear. This CDR3 has 14 amino acids. V was pared by 5 bases and J by 2 bases, with 12 bases between. Germline CDR1 and CDR2: SEHNR and FQNEAQ (reference sequence). The CDR3 bases are TGTGCCAGCAGCAGAGCAGACGGGCAAGAGACCCAGTACTTC. Its protein product is CASSRADGQETQYF.

This clonotype showed up just a few times. This chain connects TRBV5-1 to TRBJ2-7, with 7 bases aligning to TRBD1. The CDR3 is made up of 14 amino acids. V gave up 3 bases and J gave up 4 bases; unmatched junction bases: 7. Germline V gene sequence: CDR1 SGHRS, CDR2 YFSETQ. The CDR3 DNA reads TGCGCCAGCAGCTCCGGGACAGTCGGTTACGAGCAGTACTTC. Amino acids: CASSSGTVGYEQYF.

This clonotype has at least ten counts. The chain has TRBV29-1 and TRBJ2-1; 7 bases agree with TRBD2. V dropped 3 bases and J dropped 3; count of bases not matched to a gene: 2. Germline lookup yields CDR1 SQVTM and CDR2 ANQGSEA. The CDR3 is 13 residues long. CDR3 in amino acids: CSVEGGDYNEQFF. Here the CDR3 DNA reads TGCAGCGTTGAGGGGGGGGACTACAATGAGCAGTTCTTC.

The V and J genes are TRBV10-1 and TRBJ2-5; D is unclear. V was shortened by 0 bases and J by 3 bases, with 5 bases between the two germline ends. The CDR3 runs to 13 residues. Germline V CDR1 and CDR2: WNHNN, SYGVQD (reference sequence). The DNA for the CDR3 is TGCGCCAGCAGTGAGTCTTCAGAAGAGACCCAGTACTTC. This codes for CASSESSEETQYF.

V is TRBV9 and J is TRBJ2-5, with TRBD1 identical over 8 bases. V was clipped by 4 bases and J by 3 bases; unmatched bases: 11. Germline loops: CDR1 SGDLS, CDR2 YYNGEE. The CDR3 loop spans 16 amino acids. The CDR3 bases are TGTGCCAGCAGCTACTCCGGGACAGGTGTTGAAGAGACCCAGTACTTC. Translated: CASSYSGTGVEETQYF.

This clonotype was recorded a few times. A much larger clonotype is one base distant, so this may be a read error. This rearrangement joins TRBV18 to TRBJ2-5; 9 nucleotides align to TRBD2. The germline CDR1 and CDR2 sequences are KGHSH and LQKENI. The CDR3 has 15 residues. The CDR3 region is CASPPPGLARETQYF. The DNA for the CDR3 is TGTGCCAGCCCACCACCGGGACTAGCCAGGGAGACCCAGTACTTC.

The V gene is TRBV4-3, the J gene TRBJ1-6; 7 bases fit TRBD1. J was trimmed by 3 bases and V by 3 bases; bases with no gene match: 2. The CDR3 runs 15 residues. In germline, CDR1 is LGHNA, CDR2 YSLEER. CDR3 sequence: CASSHRQGYNSPLHF. The CDR3 bases are TGCGCCAGCAGCCACCGACAGGGCTATAATTCACCCCTCCACTTT.

Turning to this clonotype: A much more abundant neighbour one base away suggests this may be a read error. The V gene is TRBV6-1, the J gene TRBJ1-1, with D perhaps TRBD1 (6 bases). Trimming took off 7 bases at V and 5 bases at J, with 20 bases between the two ends. Germline CDR1 and CDR2: MNHNS and SASEGT. This CDR3 is 15 amino acids long. For the CDR3, the DNA is TGTGCCAGCAACATCATAAGGGGGGTAAAGACTGAAGCTTTCTTT. The encoded protein is CASNIIRGVKTEAFF.

This clonotype showed up many times. In DNA form, the CDR3 reads TGTGCCAGCAGTGAATCTAACTCCCCAACGGCTTGGACCTACGAGCAGTACTTC. Residues: CASSESNSPTAWTYEQYF. The chain combines TRBV6-1 with TRBJ2-7; D unclear. The CDR3 contains 18 residues. Trimming cost V 2 bases and J 2 bases, with 22 bases left between them. Germline values: CDR1 MNHNS, CDR2 SASEGT.

This clonotype was seen many times. CDR3 residues: CASRSDVGLFGYTF. CDR3 bases: TGTGCCAGCAGGAGCGACGTAGGACTCTTTGGCTACACCTTC. The chain recombines TRBV2 with TRBJ1-2; no clear D gene. V was trimmed by 6 bases and J by 7 bases, leaving 18 bases between them. The CDR3 contains 14 residues. The germline V gene has CDR1 SNHLY and CDR2 FYNNEI.

This clonotype was counted at least ten times. The chain recombines TRBV28 with TRBJ2-2, with D possibly TRBD2 on 6 matching bases. The germline V gene has CDR1 MDHEN and CDR2 SYDVKM. The CDR3 consists of 14 residues. Deletions cut 2 bases from V and 5 bases from J, with 9 bases between. CDR3 in amino acids: CASSLLAGTGELFF. The CDR3 DNA is TGTGCCAGCAGTTTACTGGCGGGAACCGGGGAGCTGTTTTTT.

This clonotype appeared a few times. The gene calls are TRBV6-5 and TRBJ2-5; 12 bases line up with TRBD2. Germline V lookup: CDR1 MNHEY, CDR2 SVGAGI. Germline trimming cut 2 bases from V and 4 bases from J; bases unmatched to any gene: 5. This CDR3 is 16 amino acids long. The CDR3 here is CASSYRPSGGVETQYF. As DNA, the CDR3 is TGTGCCAGCAGTTACCGACCTAGCGGGGGGGTAGAGACCCAGTACTTC.

This clonotype was seen many times. The gene calls are TRBV28 and TRBJ2-7; D gene uncertain. This CDR3 region has 14 residues. Trimming cost V 3 bases and J 6 bases, with 15 bases left between them. In germline, CDR1 is MDHEN, CDR2 SYDVKM. This chain's CDR3 is CASSFTQSRAEQYF. CDR3 in DNA: TGTGCCAGCAGTTTCACCCAAAGTCGCGCCGAGCAGTACTTC.

The J gene is TRBJ2-1, the V gene TRBV19, with 8 nucleotides matching TRBD2. Germline loops: CDR1 LNHDA, CDR2 SQIVND (reference sequence). The length of the CDR3 is 16 residues. V was pared by 3 bases and J by 1 base, with 5 bases of the junction left unmatched. CDR3 sequence reads: CASSILRGGSYNEQFF. CDR3 DNA sequence: TGTGCCAGTAGTATCCTCCGGGGGGGATCCTACAATGAGCAGTTCTTC. Complete variable domain (other parts from reference TRBV19 and TRBJ2-1): DGGITQSPKYLFRKEGQNVTLSCEQNLNHDAMYWYRQDPGQGLRLIYYSQIVNDFQKGDIAEGYSVSREKKESFPLTVTSAQKNPTAFYLCASSILRGGSYNEQFFGPGTRLTVL.

This clonotype was found a few times. J is TRBJ2-1 and V is TRBV2; D might be TRBD1 (7 bases). The CDR3 totals 15 residues. Trimming removed 3 bases from V and 6 bases from J, with 15 bases in between. The germline V gene has CDR1 SNHLY and CDR2 FYNNEI. CDR3 protein: CASSEGSGGFNEQFF. CDR3 DNA: TGTGCCAGCAGTGAGGGGTCAGGGGGGTTCAATGAGCAGTTCTTC.

On this clonotype: Because the CDR3 is missing its conserved closing phenylalanine or tryptophan, this is likely a read error. V usage is TRBV28 and J usage is TRBJ2-5, with 12 nucleotides matching TRBD1. The V gene end was trimmed by 1 base and the J gene end by 9 bases; junction bases not matched to a gene: 18. The CDR3 totals 19 residues. Per the germline V gene, CDR1 is MDHEN and CDR2 is SYDVKM. The CDR3 coding sequence is TGTGCCAGCAGTTTATTCCGCGGGACAGGGGGCGCCTATGGGGAGGCCCAGTACTTG. Protein product: CASSLFRGTGGAYGEAQYL.

This clonotype has a count of ten or more. The chain combines TRBV28 with TRBJ2-5; the D gene is possibly TRBD1 (5 bases). CDR3 length: 13 residues. Germline V gene sequence: CDR1 MDHEN, CDR2 SYDVKM. The V and J ends lost 2 bases and 7 bases respectively, with 11 bases between them. The CDR3 sequence: CASSLQGPGTQYF. Here the CDR3 DNA reads TGTGCCAGCAGTTTACAGGGCCCGGGGACCCAGTACTTC.

Details on this clonotype: A much larger clonotype is one base distant, so this may be a read error. This chain uses TRBV5-4 with TRBJ2-1; 7 bases fit TRBD2. The CDR3 extends over 14 amino acids. Germline CDR1 reads SGHNT; CDR2 reads YYREEE (reference sequence). In DNA, the CDR3 is TGTGCCAACAGCAGCGGGACTCCCGGGAATGAGCAGTTCTTC. As protein: CANSSGTPGNEQFF.

J is TRBJ2-5 and V is TRBV18; 10 positions match TRBD1. Trimming cost V 6 bases and J 2 bases; bases outside gene matches: 9. The CDR3 consists of 16 residues. Germline assignment: CDR1 KGHSH and CDR2 LQKENI. The CDR3, as DNA: TGTGCCAGCTCGTCACTGGGACAGGGGACACAAGAGACCCAGTACTTC. Translated, it gives CASSSLGQGTQETQYF. The full variable domain, with the rest looked up from reference TRBV18 and TRBJ2-5, is NAGVMQNPRHLVRRRGQEARLRCSPMKGHSHVYWYRQLPEEGLKFMVYLQKENIIDESGMPKERFSAEFPKEGPSILRIQQVVRGDSAAYFCASSSLGQGTQETQYFGPGTRLLVL.

There are many counts of this clonotype. V usage is TRBV20-1 and J usage is TRBJ2-4, with a possible D match to TRBD1 (6 bases). Trimming pared 3 bases from V and 12 bases from J, leaving 15 bases between. There are 12 residues in the CDR3. The germline V gene has CDR1 DFQATT and CDR2 SNEGSKA (reference sequence). The chain's CDR3 is CSARLTGTTQYF. CDR3 DNA sequence: TGCAGTGCTAGGCTCACCGGGACAACTCAGTACTTC.

This clonotype was observed at least ten times. The V gene is TRBV12-3 or TRBV12-4, the J gene TRBJ2-5; D remains unclear. Between the trimmed V and J ends, which lost 7 bases and 0 bases, there was a span of 18 bases. The CDR3 is 16 amino acids. For the CDR3, the DNA is TGTGCCAGCACCCCAGGTTTCGGCAGAAACCAAGAGACCCAGTACTTC. Its protein is CASTPGFGRNQETQYF.

This clonotype occurred many times. At one end, the junction sequence differs from germline, possibly due to a read error. The chain uses TRBV6-1 and TRBJ2-2; D is unclear. Germline V CDR1 and CDR2: MNHNS, SASEGT. CDR3 size: 13 residues. The CDR3 DNA reads as TGTGCCAGCAGGGAAGAAAGGGTCGGGGAGCTGTTTTTT. Protein: CASREERVGELFF.

About this clonotype: A far larger clone is a single base away, which makes a read error likely. Since the CDR3 does not end with the conserved phenylalanine or tryptophan, this likely comes from a read error. This chain connects TRBV11-2 to TRBJ1-1; TRBD2 is a possible D gene (5 bases). With the DNA end fitting TRBJ2-3 better, the J assignment may be wrong. This CDR3 comprises 14 residues. Germline V CDR1 and CDR2: SGHAT, FQNNGV. The CDR3 DNA reads TGTGCCAGCAGCCGGGATCCAAAGGTAGCGACGCAGTATCTT. Translating it yields CASSRDPKVATQYL.